This TCR beta chain comes out of a study of blood T cell repertoires in COVID-19. CDR1 SGDLS and CDR2 YYNGEE come from the germline V gene. The CDR3 contains 15 residues. The trim removed 0 bases at V and 9 bases at J, leaving 2 bases unmatched. Clones were sequenced by immunoSEQ multiplex PCR, and TCRdb holds only the in-frame ones, with some missing. The table records about 130,000 clones, around 78% of them present only once. This clonotype was obtained from a human donor in a cohort sampled during active COVID-19. The specimen was peripheral blood. V usage is TRBV9 and J usage is TRBJ1-6; 11 bases map to TRBD1. In nucleotides, the CDR3 is TGTGCCAGCAGCGTAGATGGGACAGGGGGTTCACCCCTCCACTTT. This sequence encodes CASSVDGTGGSPLHF.